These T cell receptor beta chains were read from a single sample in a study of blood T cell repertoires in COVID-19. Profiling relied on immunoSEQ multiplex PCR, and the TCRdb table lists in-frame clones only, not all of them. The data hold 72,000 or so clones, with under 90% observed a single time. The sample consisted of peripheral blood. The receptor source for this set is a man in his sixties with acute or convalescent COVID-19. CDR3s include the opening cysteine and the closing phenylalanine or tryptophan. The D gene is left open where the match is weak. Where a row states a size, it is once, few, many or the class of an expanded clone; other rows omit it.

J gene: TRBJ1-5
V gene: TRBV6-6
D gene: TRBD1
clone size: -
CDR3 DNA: TGTGCCAGCAGAAGACAGGGGGATCAGCCCCAGCATTTT
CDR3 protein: CASRRQGDQPQHF

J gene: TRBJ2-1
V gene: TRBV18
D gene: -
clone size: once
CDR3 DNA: TGTGCCAGCTCACCAACGGCAGGGGTTAAGAATGAGCAGTTCTTC
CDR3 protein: CASSPTAGVKNEQFF

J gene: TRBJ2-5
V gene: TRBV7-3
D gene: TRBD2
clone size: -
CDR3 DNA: TGTGCCAGCAGCTTAGGAGCGGGGGGGCAAGAGACCCAGTACTTC
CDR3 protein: CASSLGAGGQETQYF

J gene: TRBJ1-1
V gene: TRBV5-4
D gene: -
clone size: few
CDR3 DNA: TGTGCCAGCAGCTTAGGCACGGGGGATGAAGCTTTCTTT
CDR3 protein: CASSLGTGDEAFF

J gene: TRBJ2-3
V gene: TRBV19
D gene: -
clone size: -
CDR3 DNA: TGTGCCAGTAGTATGGGAGTCACAGATACGCAGTATTTT
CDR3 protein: CASSMGVTDTQYF

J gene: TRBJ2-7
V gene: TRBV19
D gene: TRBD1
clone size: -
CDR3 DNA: TGTGCCAGTAGTGCCTGGGACAGTCCTGACGAGCAGTACTTC
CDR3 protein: CASSAWDSPDEQYF

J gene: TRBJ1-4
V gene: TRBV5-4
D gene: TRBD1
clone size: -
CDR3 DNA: TGTGCCAGCAGCCATCCGGGACAGGGGAATGAAAAACTGTTTTTT
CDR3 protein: CASSHPGQGNEKLFF

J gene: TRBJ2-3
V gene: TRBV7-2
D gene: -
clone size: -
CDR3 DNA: TGTGCCAGCAGCTTAGCACGGGCGGGTACGCAGTATTTT
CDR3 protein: CASSLARAGTQYF

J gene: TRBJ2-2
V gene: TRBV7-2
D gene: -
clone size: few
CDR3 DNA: TGTGCCAGCACCCGGGAGCCGAACACCGGGGAGCTGTTTTTT
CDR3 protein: CASTREPNTGELFF

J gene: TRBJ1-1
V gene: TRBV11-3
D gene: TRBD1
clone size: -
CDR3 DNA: TGTGCCAGCTCTGGACAGGGACGCACTGAAGCTTTCTTT
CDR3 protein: CASSGQGRTEAFF

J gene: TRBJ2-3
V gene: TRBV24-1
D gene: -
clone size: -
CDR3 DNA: TGTGCCACCAGTGATTTGGGGCCTGGTACGCAGTATTTT
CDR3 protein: CATSDLGPGTQYF

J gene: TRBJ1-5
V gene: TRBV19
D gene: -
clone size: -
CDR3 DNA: TGTGCCAGTAGTTCACTGGGGGGGAATCAGCCCCAGCATTTT
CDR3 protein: CASSSLGGNQPQHF

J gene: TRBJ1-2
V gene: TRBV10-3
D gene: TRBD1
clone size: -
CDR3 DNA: TGTGCCATCAGTCGACAGGGAGGAGGCTATGGCTACACCTTC
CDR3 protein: CAISRQGGGYGYTF

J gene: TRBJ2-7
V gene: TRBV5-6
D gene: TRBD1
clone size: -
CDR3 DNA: TGTGCCAGCAGCTTGGGGACAGGGATCTACGAGCAGTACTTC
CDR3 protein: CASSLGTGIYEQYF

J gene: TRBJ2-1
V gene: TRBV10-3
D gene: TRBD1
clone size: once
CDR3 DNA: TGTGCCGCCCGACCGGGACAGGGTAGCTCCTACAATGAGCAGTTCTTC
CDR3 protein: CAARPGQGSSYNEQFF

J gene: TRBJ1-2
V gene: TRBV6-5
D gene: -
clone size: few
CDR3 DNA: TGTGCCAGCACAGGGACACAATCCAGCTATGGCTACACCTTC
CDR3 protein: CASTGTQSSYGYTF

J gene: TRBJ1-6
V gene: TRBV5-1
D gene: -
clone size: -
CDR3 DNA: TGCGCCAGCAGCTTCGGCCAGGATTATTCACCCCTCCACTTT
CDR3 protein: CASSFGQDYSPLHF

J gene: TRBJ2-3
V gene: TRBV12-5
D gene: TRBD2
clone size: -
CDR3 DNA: TGTGCTAGTGGTTTGGTACTAGCGGGGGGAAGCACAGATACGCAGTATTTT
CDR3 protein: CASGLVLAGGSTDTQYF

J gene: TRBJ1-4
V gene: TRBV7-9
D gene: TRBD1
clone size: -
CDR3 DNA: TGTGCCAGCAGCCCAGGGGGATATGGTGAAAAACTGTTTTTT
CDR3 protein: CASSPGGYGEKLFF

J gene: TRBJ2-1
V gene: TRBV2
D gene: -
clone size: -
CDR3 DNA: TGTGCCAGCAGTGGAACAGCCTACAATGAGCAGTTCTTC
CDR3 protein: CASSGTAYNEQFF

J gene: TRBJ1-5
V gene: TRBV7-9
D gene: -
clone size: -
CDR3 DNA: TGTGCCAGCAGCTTGTCGGGAGTCGTTCAGCCCCAGCATTTT
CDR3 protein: CASSLSGVVQPQHF

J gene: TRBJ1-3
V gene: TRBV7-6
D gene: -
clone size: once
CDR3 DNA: TGTGCCAGCAGTACAGGGATAGCACGGGGAAACACCATATATTTT
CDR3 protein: CASSTGIARGNTIYF

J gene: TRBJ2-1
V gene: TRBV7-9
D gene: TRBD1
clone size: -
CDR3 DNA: TGTGCCAGCAGTCTATATCCGGGACAGGGTCACAATGAGCAGTTCTTC
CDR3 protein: CASSLYPGQGHNEQFF

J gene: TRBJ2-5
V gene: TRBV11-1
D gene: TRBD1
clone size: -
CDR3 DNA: TGTGCCAGCAGCTTCCGTACCATGACAGGGAGAGAGACCCAGTACTTC
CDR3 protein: CASSFRTMTGRETQYF

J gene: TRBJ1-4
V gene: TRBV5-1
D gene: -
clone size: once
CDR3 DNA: TGCGCCAGCAGCTTTGGAGGGGCTAATGATGAAAAACTGTTTTTT
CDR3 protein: CASSFGGANDEKLFF